These T cell receptor beta chains were read from a single sample in a study of CD8+CD57+ T cells in acquired aplastic anemia. TCRdb re-derived calls from the reads in MiXCR, one entry per CDR3 protein. This table has about 160,000 distinct CDR3 sequences, 40% to 55% appearing once. Sequencing was done on a sample of sorted CD4+, CD8+, or CD8+CD57+ T cells (not recorded which) from PBMCs. Source of these receptors: a human donor with aplastic anemia. CDR3s include the opening cysteine and the closing phenylalanine or tryptophan. Each record gives: clone size, D gene, V gene, J gene, CDR3 protein, CDR3 DNA. The D gene is left open where the match is weak. The size of a clone is reported for some rows only, either as once, few or many, or as a class for expanded clones.

>many|NA|TRBV13|TRBJ2-7
CASTFGVSSYEQYF
TGTGCCAGCACTTTCGGGGTTAGCTCCTACGAGCAGTACTTC
>NA|NA|TRBV11-2|TRBJ2-1
CASSLGLSHPSYNEQFF
TGTGCCAGCAGCTTGGGGTTGAGCCACCCCTCCTACAATGAGCAGTTCTTC
>many|TRBD1|TRBV4-2|TRBJ1-2
CASSPTGQGYGYTF
TGTGCCAGCAGCCCGACGGGACAGGGATATGGCTACACCTTC
>NA|NA|TRBV10-3|TRBJ1-5
CAISESPGDQPQHF
TGTGCCATCAGTGAGTCTCCAGGGGATCAGCCCCAGCATTTT
>many|NA|TRBV25-1|TRBJ1-1
CASSSAPDTEAFF
TGTGCCAGCAGTTCGGCACCCGACACTGAAGCTTTCTTT
>many|NA|TRBV4-1|TRBJ2-7
CASSHPQDSSYEQYF
TGCGCCAGCAGCCACCCTCAGGATTCCTCCTACGAGCAGTACTTC
>once|TRBD1|TRBV7-3|TRBJ2-5
CAGSGTGGAETQYF
TGTGCCGGCAGTGGGACAGGAGGTGCGGAGACCCAGTACTTC
>NA|NA|TRBV12-3/TRBV12-4|TRBJ2-1
CASSPNWMSYNEQFF
TGTGCCAGCAGTCCAAACTGGATGTCCTACAATGAGCAGTTCTTC
>NA|TRBD1|TRBV15|TRBJ2-1
CATSLLTGGSYNEQFF
TGTGCCACCAGCCTCCTGACAGGGGGGTCCTACAATGAGCAGTTCTTC
>NA|NA|TRBV3-1|TRBJ2-5
CASSQEITNVQETQYF
TGTGCCAGCAGCCAGGAGATCACTAACGTACAAGAGACCCAGTACTTC
>once|NA|TRBV19|TRBJ2-7
CASSPSHSYEQYF
TGTGCCAGTAGTCCGTCACACTCCTACGAGCAGTACTTC
>NA|NA|TRBV7-3|TRBJ2-7
CASKGGYDYEQYF
TGTGCCAGCAAGGGGGGGTACGACTACGAGCAGTACTTC
>many|TRBD2|TRBV19|TRBJ2-3
CASSLLAAGQRSRTDTQYF
TGTGCCAGTAGTCTACTAGCGGCAGGGCAGAGGTCAAGGACAGATACGCAGTATTTT
>many|TRBD1|TRBV12-3/TRBV12-4|TRBJ1-6
CASSIRTGNNSPLHF
TGTGCCAGCAGTATTCGGACAGGCAATAATTCACCCCTCCACTTT
>few|NA|TRBV30|TRBJ1-5
CAWSQVGGQPQHF
TGTGCCTGGAGCCAGGTCGGGGGGCAGCCCCAGCATTTT
>NA|NA|TRBV19|TRBJ2-2
CASSIVGPTGELFF
TGTGCCAGTAGTATAGTTGGACCTACCGGGGAGCTGTTTTTT
>NA|NA|TRBV19|TRBJ1-1
CASSIWTEAFF
TGTGCCAGTAGTATATGGACTGAAGCTTTCTTT
>many|NA|TRBV30|TRBJ2-7
CAWSRSTSWQYF
TGTGCCTGGAGTAGATCGACTTCATGGCAGTACTTC
>NA|TRBD1|TRBV7-9|TRBJ2-7
CASSSTPGQTRYEQYF
TGTGCCAGCAGCTCAACGCCGGGACAGACGCGCTACGAGCAGTACTTC
>many|TRBD2|TRBV3-1|TRBJ2-5
CASRRGTSGQETQYF
TGTGCCAGCAGACGCGGTACTAGCGGACAAGAGACCCAGTACTTC
>NA|NA|TRBV9|TRBJ2-3
CASSVGFPDTQYF
TGTGCCAGCAGCGTAGGTTTTCCGGATACGCAGTATTTT
>many|TRBD1|TRBV2|TRBJ2-7
CASSAATGGGEQYF
TGTGCCAGCAGTGCAGCGACAGGGGGCGGGGAGCAGTACTTC